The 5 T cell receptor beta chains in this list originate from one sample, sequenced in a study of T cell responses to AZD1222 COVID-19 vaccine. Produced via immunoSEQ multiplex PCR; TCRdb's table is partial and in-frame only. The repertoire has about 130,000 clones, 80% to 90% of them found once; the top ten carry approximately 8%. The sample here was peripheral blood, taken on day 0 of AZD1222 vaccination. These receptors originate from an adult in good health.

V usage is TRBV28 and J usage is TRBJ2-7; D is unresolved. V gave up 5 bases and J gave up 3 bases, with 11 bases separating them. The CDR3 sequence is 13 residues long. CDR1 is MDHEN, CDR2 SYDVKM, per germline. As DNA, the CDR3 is TGTGCCAGCAGTCCCTCCCCAGGCTACGAGCAGTACTTC. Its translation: CASSPSPGYEQYF.

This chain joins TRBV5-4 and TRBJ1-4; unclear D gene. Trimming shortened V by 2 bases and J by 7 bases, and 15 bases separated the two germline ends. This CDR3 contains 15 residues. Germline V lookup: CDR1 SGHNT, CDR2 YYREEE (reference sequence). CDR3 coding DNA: TGTGCCAGCAGCTTCGGTGGCCCCGGTGGTGAAAAACTGTTTTTT. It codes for CASSFGGPGGEKLFF.

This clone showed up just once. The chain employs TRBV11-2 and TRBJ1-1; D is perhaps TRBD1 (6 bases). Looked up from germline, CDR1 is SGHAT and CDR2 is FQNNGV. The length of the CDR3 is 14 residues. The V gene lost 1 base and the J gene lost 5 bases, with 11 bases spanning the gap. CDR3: CASSLAGGLTEAFF. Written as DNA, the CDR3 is TGTGCCAGCAGCTTAGCCGGGGGCTTGACTGAAGCTTTCTTT.

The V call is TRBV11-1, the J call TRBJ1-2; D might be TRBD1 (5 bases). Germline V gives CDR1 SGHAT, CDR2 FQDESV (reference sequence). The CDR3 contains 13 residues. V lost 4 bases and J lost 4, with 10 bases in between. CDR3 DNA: TGTGCCAGCAGCTCAGACAGCGTCTATGGCTACACCTTC. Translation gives CASSSDSVYGYTF. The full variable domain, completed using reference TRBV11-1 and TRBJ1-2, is EAEVAQSPRYKITEKSQAVAFWCDPISGHATLYWYRQILGQGPELLVQFQDESVVDDSQLPKDRFSAERLKGVDSTLKIQPAELGDSAMYLCASSSDSVYGYTFGSGTRLTVV.

CDR3 nucleotide sequence: TGTGCCAGTAGTAGGGACGATAGCAATCAGCCCCAGCATTTT. Protein: CASSRDDSNQPQHF. This chain links TRBV19 with TRBJ1-5; the D gene is possibly TRBD1 (5 bases). CDR1 and CDR2 from the germline V gene are LNHDA and SQIVND (reference sequence). The V end was cut by 4 bases, the J end by 0 bases, with 7 bases between. This CDR3 is built from 14 residues.